This T cell receptor beta chain comes out of a study of graft-versus-host responses after intestinal transplantation. Study-wide background: Multivisceral, liver-intestinal, or isolated intestinal grafts were transplanted into recipients.

The CDR3 totals 15 residues. Trimming removed 11 bases from V and 5 bases from J, with 22 bases in between. CDR1 is LNHNV and CDR2 is YYDKDF in the germline V gene (reference sequence). Study observations and caveats: Early post-transplant HvG declines showed an association with peak circulating GvH clone levels. Among recipient marrow samples, GvH clones were found; some appeared first in ileum or blood.

Note on this clone: The antigen remains unidentified.

The data were produced by immunoSEQ multiplex PCR, yet TCRdb's version contains in-frame clones alone and is incomplete. The sample carries roughly 120,000 clones, 80% to 95% recorded once. The source was unstimulated CD4+ T cells sorted from spleen or lymph node cells, collected before intestinal transplant. The chain couples TRBV15 to TRBJ2-1; D is uncertain. This sequence originates from a human donor who received an intestinal transplant. CDR3 DNA sequence: TGTGCCGCTTCCAGAGGCGGACCTGATAACAATGAGCAGTTCTTC. This encodes CAASRGGPDNNEQFF.